This T cell receptor (beta chain) was sequenced for a study of OX40 agonist ivuxolimab in advanced cancers. Study-wide context: The study treated patients with ivuxolimab, an agonistic anti-OX40 (CD134) antibody. Past anti-PD-1, anti-PD-L1 or anti-CTLA-4 therapy was accepted, and approximately 40% had received some.

Study-level points and caveats: Within 6 weeks, CD4+ and CD8+ blood T cells expanded clonally at 0.1 to 3.0 mg/kg. In CD8+ T cells, expanded clones were on average more numerous than in CD4+.

This CDR3 is 11 amino acids long. Germline CDR1 is SQVTM and CDR2 is ANQGSEA. V lost 5 bases and J 3 bases, leaving 8 bases between the germline ends. With regard to this clone: Its antigen is still unknown.

The repertoire was sequenced with immunoSEQ multiplex PCR; TCRdb's copy has only in-frame clones and lacks some. The table has about 150,000 clones, under 95% seen once. Sequenced material: CD4+ or CD8+ T cells sorted from blood, taken in a trial of the OX40 agonist ivuxolimab. This TCR came from an adult with an advanced solid tumor such as melanoma, head and neck, liver or kidney cancer. The J gene is TRBJ2-7, the V gene TRBV29-1, with TRBD1 as a possible D gene (5 bases). The CDR3 protein is CSVSDSYEQYF. As DNA, the CDR3 is TGCAGCGTTTCCGACAGCTACGAGCAGTACTTC.